The entry below gives a single TCR beta chain sequence along with its context. Its antigen is unknown. This sample is drawn from a study of blood T cells in healthy people across ages. Notes on the study in general: A roughly linear age-dependent decrease characterized TCR beta diversity per million T cells. CMV infection status of these donors was not known. Underestimates were what the diversity estimates from one million T cells were considered to be.

Primers used in a second PCR of about 7 to 12 cycles were a sample-barcoded 5' primer and a J-beta primer mix. Through a template-switch adaptor with 12 random nucleotides, each cDNA molecule received a tag. Each CDR3 protein gets one entry after TCRdb re-called the 5' RACE reads with MiXCR. There are around 990,000 distinct CDR3 sequences in the sample; 35% to 40% occur only once, and 13% lies in the top ten. Germline loops: CDR1 DFQATT, CDR2 SNEGSKA (reference sequence). The CDR3 is 17 residues long. V shed 3 bases and J 4 bases; nucleotides not matched to a gene: 14. This chain connects TRBV20-1 to TRBJ2-3; 9 bases align to TRBD2. The sample was blood. This TCR was recovered from a man between 18 and 35 years old in good health. The CDR3 sequence is CSARNPWTSESADTQYF. The CDR3 DNA sequence: TGCAGTGCTAGGAACCCTTGGACTAGCGAGTCTGCAGATACGCAGTATTTT.